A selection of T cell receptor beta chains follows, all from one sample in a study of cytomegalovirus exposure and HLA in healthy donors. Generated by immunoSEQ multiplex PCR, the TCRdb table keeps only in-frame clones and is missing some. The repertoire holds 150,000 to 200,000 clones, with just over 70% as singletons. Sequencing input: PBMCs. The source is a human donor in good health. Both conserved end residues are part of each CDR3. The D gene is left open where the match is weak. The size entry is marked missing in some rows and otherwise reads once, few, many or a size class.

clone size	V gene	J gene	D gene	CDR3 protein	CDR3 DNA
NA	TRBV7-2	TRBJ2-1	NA	CASSLVASLGQSYNEQFF	TGTGCCAGCAGCTTAGTGGCTAGTCTAGGACAATCCTACAATGAGCAGTTCTTC
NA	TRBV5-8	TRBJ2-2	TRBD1	CASSLVWTGGHTGELFF	TGTGCCAGCAGCTTGGTTTGGACAGGGGGCCACACCGGGGAGCTGTTTTTT
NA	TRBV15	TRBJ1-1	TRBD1	CATSRDPGGYSLAFF	TGTGCCACCAGCAGAGATCCAGGGGGCTATTCCCTGGCTTTCTTT
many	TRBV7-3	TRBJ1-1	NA	CASSLNGGTTEAFF	TGTGCCAGCAGCTTAAACGGGGGGACTACTGAAGCTTTCTTT
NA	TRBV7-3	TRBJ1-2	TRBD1	CASSPSATGFNYGYTF	TGTGCCAGCAGCCCCTCCGCGACAGGGTTTAACTATGGCTACACCTTC
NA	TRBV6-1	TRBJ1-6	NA	CASRRTENSPLHF	TGTGCCAGCAGGCGGACAGAGAATTCACCCCTCCACTTT
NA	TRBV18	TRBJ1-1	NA	CASSRGLSNTEAFF	TGTGCCAGCTCACGGGGGCTATCGAACACTGAAGCTTTCTTT
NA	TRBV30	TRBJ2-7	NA	CAWSVGAGNYEQYF	TGTGCCTGGAGTGTAGGGGCGGGGAACTACGAGCAGTACTTC
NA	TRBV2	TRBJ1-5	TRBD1	CASRGQGVRNQPQHF	TGTGCCAGCAGGGGACAGGGGGTTAGGAATCAGCCCCAGCATTTT
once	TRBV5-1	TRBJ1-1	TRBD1	CASSQTGGALTEAFF	TGCGCCAGCAGTCAAACAGGGGGCGCATTGACTGAAGCTTTCTTT
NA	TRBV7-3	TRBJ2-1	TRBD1	CASSTLGQNLYNEQFF	TGTGCCAGCAGCACCCTGGGACAGAACCTGTACAATGAGCAGTTCTTC
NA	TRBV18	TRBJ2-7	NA	CASSPRGQGGEQYF	TGTGCCAGCTCACCACGCGGCCAGGGAGGCGAGCAGTACTTC
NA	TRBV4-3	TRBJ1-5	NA	CASSQVRGQPQHF	TGCGCCAGCAGCCAAGTGCGGGGTCAGCCCCAGCATTTT
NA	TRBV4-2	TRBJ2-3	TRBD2	CASSQELAGGTDTQYF	TGTGCCAGCAGCCAGGAACTAGCGGGGGGAACAGATACGCAGTATTTT
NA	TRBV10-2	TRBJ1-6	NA	CASSEGGRLGSPLHF	TGCGCCAGCAGTGAGGGGGGCAGGCTGGGTTCACCCCTCCACTTT
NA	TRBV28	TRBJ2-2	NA	CASTSSGDGTGELFF	TGTGCCAGCACCTCGTCAGGGGACGGGACCGGGGAGCTGTTTTTT
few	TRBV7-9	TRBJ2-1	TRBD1	CASSLNRGSYNEQFF	TGTGCCAGCAGCTTGAACAGGGGTAGTTACAATGAGCAGTTCTTC
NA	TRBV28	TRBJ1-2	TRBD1	CASSLSRQGAWGYTF	TGTGCCAGCAGTTTATCGCGCCAGGGGGCCTGGGGCTACACCTTC
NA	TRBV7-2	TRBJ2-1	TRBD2	CASSFGGGISGNEQFF	TGTGCCAGCAGCTTTGGCGGGGGGATAAGTGGCAATGAGCAGTTCTTC
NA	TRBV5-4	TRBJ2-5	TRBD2	CASSLLASGGRETQYF	TGTGCCAGCAGCTTGTTGGCTAGCGGGGGGAGAGAGACCCAGTACTTC
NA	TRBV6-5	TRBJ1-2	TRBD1	CASSNPTGGNYGYTF	TGTGCCAGCAGTAACCCGACAGGGGGGAACTATGGCTACACCTTC
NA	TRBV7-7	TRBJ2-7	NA	CASSYLQGNEQYF	TGTGCTAGCAGCTACCTACAGGGAAACGAGCAGTACTTC
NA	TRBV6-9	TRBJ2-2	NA	CAPRWGPTGELFF	TGTGCCCCCCGGTGGGGCCCGACCGGGGAGCTGTTTTTT
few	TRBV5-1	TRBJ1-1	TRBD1	CASSSGQGARDTEAFF	TGCGCCAGCAGCTCGGGACAGGGGGCGCGGGACACTGAAGCTTTCTTT
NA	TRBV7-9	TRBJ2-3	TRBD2	CASSLGLAGYDTQYF	TGTGCCAGCAGCCTCGGACTAGCGGGTTACGATACGCAGTATTTT
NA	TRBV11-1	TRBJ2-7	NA	CASSSRFAYEQYF	TGTGCCAGCAGTTCCCGGTTCGCCTACGAGCAGTACTTC
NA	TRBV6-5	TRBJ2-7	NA	CASRPEGGEQYF	TGTGCCAGCAGACCCGAAGGGGGCGAGCAGTACTTC
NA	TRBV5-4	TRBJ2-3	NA	CASSLDRVTDTQYF	TGTGCCAGCAGCTTGGACAGGGTAACAGATACGCAGTATTTT
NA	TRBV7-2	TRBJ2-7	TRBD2	CASIHGGGITYEQYF	TGTGCCAGCATCCATGGGGGGGGGATTACCTACGAGCAGTACTTC
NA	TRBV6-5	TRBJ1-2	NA	CASSSAGGGYTF	TGTGCCAGCAGTTCCGCGGGGGGAGGCTACACCTTC